The sequence of this T cell receptor (beta chain) was determined in a study of T cell changes during pregnancy in multiple sclerosis. The trim removed 8 bases at V and 3 bases at J, leaving 8 bases unmatched. Per germline, CDR1 SEHNR and CDR2 FQNEAQ (reference sequence). There are 15 residues in the CDR3. Generated by immunoSEQ multiplex PCR, the TCRdb table keeps only in-frame clones and is missing some. The sample records around 60,000 clones, approximately 94% being singletons. Sequencing used CD8+ T cells from peripheral blood mononuclear cells, obtained in the third trimester of pregnancy. The chain recombines TRBV7-9 with TRBJ2-7; 12 nucleotides match TRBD2. The origin of this receptor is a female donor with multiple sclerosis, enrolled in a pregnancy study. The CDR3 sequence: CASRPPGLAGYEQYF. The CDR3 bases are TGTGCCAGCCGCCCCCCGGGACTAGCGGGCTACGAGCAGTACTTC.